Sequencing of this T cell receptor (beta chain) was carried out in a study of cytomegalovirus exposure and HLA in healthy donors. Study-level findings and limits: It was confirmed in vitro that a few of the CMV-associated chains were specific for CMV antigens.

With respect to this clone: Its matching antigen is unknown.

Data came from immunoSEQ multiplex PCR; TCRdb stores just in-frame clones and leaves some out. Here the sample spans 150,000 to 200,000 clones, approximately 86% being singletons. The origin of this receptor is a woman younger than 35 in good health and CMV-seronegative. Sequences were obtained from PBMCs.

CDR3 amino acids: CASSAGTSGGMQETQYF. As DNA, the CDR3 is TGTGCCAGCAGCGCAGGGACTAGCGGGGGGATGCAAGAGACCCAGTACTTC. The chain recombines TRBV9 with TRBJ2-5, with TRBD2 matching 15 bases. V shed 3 bases, J shed 2 bases, and the junction held 5 bases outside the gene matches. Germline CDR1 reads SGDLS; CDR2 reads YYNGEE. This CDR3 has 17 residues.